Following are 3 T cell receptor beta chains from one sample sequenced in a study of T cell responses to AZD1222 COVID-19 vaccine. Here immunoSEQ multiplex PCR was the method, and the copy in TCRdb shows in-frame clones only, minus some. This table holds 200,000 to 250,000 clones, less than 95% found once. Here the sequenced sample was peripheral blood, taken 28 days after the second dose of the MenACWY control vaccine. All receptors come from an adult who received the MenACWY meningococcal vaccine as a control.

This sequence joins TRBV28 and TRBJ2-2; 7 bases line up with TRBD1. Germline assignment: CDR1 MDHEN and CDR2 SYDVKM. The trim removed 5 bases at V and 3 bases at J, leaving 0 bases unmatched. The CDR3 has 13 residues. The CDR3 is CASSGQDTGELFF. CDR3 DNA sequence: TGTGCCAGCAGTGGACAGGACACCGGGGAGCTGTTTTTT.

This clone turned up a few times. The CDR3 DNA reads as TGTGCCAGCAGCTTACTTTCAGGGGTGAACACCGGGGAGCTGTTTTTT. Protein sequence: CASSLLSGVNTGELFF. V is TRBV7-3 and J is TRBJ2-2, with D perhaps TRBD1 (6 bases). The germline V gene encodes CDR1 SGHTA and CDR2 FQGTGA. This CDR3 has 16 residues. The V and J ends lost 2 bases and 1 base respectively, with 11 bases between them.

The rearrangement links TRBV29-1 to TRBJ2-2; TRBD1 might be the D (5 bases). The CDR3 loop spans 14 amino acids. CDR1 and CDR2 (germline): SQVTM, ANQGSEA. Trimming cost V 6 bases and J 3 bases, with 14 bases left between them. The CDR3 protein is CSVFSGFDTGELFF. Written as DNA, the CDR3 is TGCAGCGTATTCTCAGGGTTTGACACCGGGGAGCTGTTTTTT.